One and the same sample provided the 32 T cell receptor beta chains below, sequenced in a study of T cells after yellow fever vaccination. Via MiXCR, TCRdb re-called the 5' RACE reads, giving one row per CDR3 protein. The table lists approximately 27,000 distinct CDR3 sequences, about 5.5% of them singletons. The specimen comprised PBMCs, either bulk or a sorted T-cell subset (CD4+, CD8+, memory, or dextramer-sorted; not recorded which), sampled 15 days after the yellow fever booster vaccination. These receptors all stem from a young man who received the YFV17D yellow fever vaccine.

The sample holds many counts of this clonotype. J is TRBJ2-7 and V is TRBV7-2; 7 nucleotides line up with TRBD2. V lost 0 bases and J lost 4; bases outside the gene matches: 6. The CDR3 consists of 15 residues. CDR1 SGHTA and CDR2 FQGNSA come from the germline V gene. The CDR3 here is CASSLAAGAQYEQYF. The CDR3 DNA is TGTGCCAGCAGCTTAGCGGCGGGAGCTCAATACGAGCAGTACTTC.

This clonotype has ten or more counts. The chain couples TRBV18 to TRBJ2-7; no clear D gene. Germline lookup yields CDR1 KGHSH and CDR2 LQKENI. There are 14 residues in the CDR3. V was pared by 0 bases and J by 3 bases, with 9 bases between. For the CDR3, the DNA is TGTGCCAGCTCACCACCTTCAGGAATCTACGAGCAGTACTTC. It translates to CASSPPSGIYEQYF. The entire variable domain, with the rest obtained from reference TRBV18 and TRBJ2-7, is as follows: NAGVMQNPRHLVRRRGQEARLRCSPMKGHSHVYWYRQLPEEGLKFMVYLQKENIIDESGMPKERFSAEFPKEGPSILRIQQVVRGDSAAYFCASSPPSGIYEQYFGPGTRLTVT.

This clonotype has a handful of counts. The genes are TRBV2 and TRBJ2-6, with TRBD1 identical over 8 bases. V gave up 6 bases and J gave up 0 bases; unmatched junction bases: 13. CDR1 is SNHLY, CDR2 FYNNEI, per germline. The CDR3 has 19 residues. The CDR3 spells CASSRPGQALLSGANVLTF. The CDR3 nucleotides are TGTGCCAGCAGCCGACCGGGACAGGCTCTACTCTCTGGGGCCAACGTCCTGACTTTC.

Regarding this clonotype: This may stem from a read error, because a much larger clone lies one nucleotide away. The chain couples TRBV7-9 to TRBJ2-1, with 9 nucleotides matching TRBD1. Germline V CDR1 and CDR2: SEHNR, FQNEAQ (reference sequence). The CDR3 length is 15 residues. CDR3 DNA: TGTGCCAGCAGCTTCATGGGACAGGGTGGCAATGAGCATTTCTTC. This sequence encodes CASSFMGQGGNEHFF.

This clonotype was counted once. With a much larger clone just one base away, this may be a read error. The chain joins TRBV20-1 to TRBJ2-6; no reliable D call. This CDR3 comprises 15 residues. Looked up from germline, CDR1 is DFQATT and CDR2 is SNEGSKA (reference sequence). The CDR3 loop is CSASDGLSGSNVLTF. DNA of the CDR3: TGCAGTGCCTCGGACGGGCTGTCTGGGTCCAACGTCCTGACTTTC.

This clonotype showed up many times. The chain carries TRBV6-5 and TRBJ1-2, with D possibly being TRBD1 (6 bases). V was cut by 6 bases and J by 8 bases, with 16 bases left in between. The germline gives CDR1 MNHEY, CDR2 SVGAGI. The CDR3 sequence is 13 residues long. The CDR3 DNA follows: TGTGCCAGCAGCGGACAGTCCTATGGAGGCTACACCTTC. It specifies CASSGQSYGGYTF.

This clonotype was seen repeatedly, ten times or more. This chain links TRBV4-1 with TRBJ2-2; tentative D call: TRBD1 (6 bases). The CDR3 loop spans 14 amino acids. Trimming cost V 5 bases and J 8 bases, with 15 bases left between them. The germline CDR1 and CDR2 sequences are MGHRA and YSYEKL. Here the CDR3 reads CASSVEGVGGELFF. The CDR3 DNA reads as TGCGCCAGCAGCGTAGAGGGGGTCGGAGGGGAGCTGTTTTTT.

This clonotype was found many times. V gene TRBV29-1 combines with J gene TRBJ2-1, with 8 positions matching TRBD2. Per the germline V gene, CDR1 is SQVTM and CDR2 is ANQGSEA. This CDR3 comprises 12 residues. V lost 4 bases and J lost 8; bases outside the gene matches: 4. In nucleotides, the CDR3 is TGCAGCGTTGGACTAGCGACGTATGAGCAGTTCTTC. Translation: CSVGLATYEQFF.

This clonotype was seen repeatedly, ten times or more. The chain carries TRBV12-3 or TRBV12-4 and TRBJ2-7; the match to TRBD2 covers 8 bases. CDR3 length equals 17 residues. Trimming at V came to 1 base and at J to 3 bases, leaving 11 bases not matched to a gene. CDR3 coding DNA: TGTGCCAGCAGTTTAGGGTTTAGGCGGGAGGCCCTCTACGAGCAGTACTTC. This translates into CASSLGFRREALYEQYF.

The V gene is TRBV29-1, the J gene TRBJ2-3, with 8 nucleotides matching TRBD2. The junction had 14 bases not matched to a gene; V was cut back by 6 bases and J by 6 bases. Per the germline V gene, CDR1 is SQVTM and CDR2 is ANQGSEA. The CDR3 loop spans 15 amino acids. The CDR3 sequence is CSVTSGSLGRDTQYF. The CDR3 DNA reads as TGCAGCGTGACCAGCGGGAGCCTCGGGAGGGATACGCAGTATTTT.

About this clonotype itself: One base away lies a much larger clone, so this may be a sequencing read error. The CDR3 region has the DNA TGTGCCAGCAGCAACAGAAGGGGTGGGCTAGAGACCCAGTACTTC. Its translation: CASSNRRGGLETQYF. This sequence joins TRBV7-3 and TRBJ2-5, with D possibly TRBD1 on 5 matching bases. Trimming pared 5 bases from V and 4 bases from J, leaving 17 bases between. The germline CDR1 and CDR2 sequences are SGHTA and FQGTGA. The CDR3 runs 15 residues.

The chain carries TRBV19 and TRBJ2-5; D uncertain. Germline CDR1 LNHDA, CDR2 SQIVND (reference sequence). The CDR3 has 16 amino acids. V lost 0 bases and J 1 base, leaving 12 bases between the germline ends. CDR3 loop: CASSIEGGQLQETQYF. The CDR3 nucleotides read TGTGCCAGTAGTATAGAGGGTGGGCAGCTCCAAGAGACCCAGTACTTC.

This clonotype was counted many times. The CDR3 DNA reads as TGTGCCAGCAGCTTAGCTGCAGAAGGCGAGCAGTACTTC. Translating it yields CASSLAAEGEQYF. The chain links TRBV11-2 to TRBJ2-7; D gene ambiguous. The CDR3 covers 13 residues. Germline assignment: CDR1 SGHAT and CDR2 FQNNGV. V was shortened by 1 base and J by 6 bases, with 10 bases between the two germline ends.

This clonotype showed up many times. The chain combines TRBV7-9 with TRBJ2-1; 8 bases agree with TRBD2. Germline CDR1 reads SEHNR; CDR2 reads FQNEAQ (reference sequence). V lost 1 base, J lost 7 bases, and 6 bases stayed unmatched. This CDR3 has 15 residues. In DNA, the CDR3 is TGTGCCAGCAGCTTAGGGTCGGGAGGGTGGAATGAGCAGTTCTTC. Residues: CASSLGSGGWNEQFF.

This clonotype has at least ten counts. The chain recombines TRBV20-1 with TRBJ2-1, with TRBD2 matching over 8 bases. This CDR3 has 16 amino acids. Germline loops: CDR1 DFQATT, CDR2 SNEGSKA (reference sequence). With V trimmed by 5 bases and J by 3 bases, 12 bases remained unmatched. The CDR3 here is CSAGRALAGNYNEQFF. The CDR3 region has the DNA TGCAGTGCTGGCCGTGCTCTAGCGGGTAACTACAATGAGCAGTTCTTC.

This clonotype has a count of ten or more. V is TRBV11-2 and J is TRBJ2-3; 7 bases match TRBD1. The CDR3 covers 15 residues. Germline V gene data show CDR1 as SGHAT and CDR2 as FQNNGV. V shed 7 bases, J shed 1 base, and the junction held 8 bases outside the gene matches. The CDR3 bases are TGTGCCAGCAACCCAGGGGGTGCCGGCACAGATACGCAGTATTTT. The encoded protein is CASNPGGAGTDTQYF.

Many counts were recorded for this clonotype. The chain couples TRBV12-3 or TRBV12-4 to TRBJ1-5; D unclear. The CDR3 totals 13 residues. The V and J ends lost 0 bases and 6 bases respectively, with 6 bases between them. The CDR3 region is CASSLALGQPQHF. CDR3 bases: TGTGCCAGCAGTTTAGCGCTAGGTCAGCCCCAGCATTTT.

This clonotype was seen many times. The J gene is TRBJ2-1, the V gene TRBV3-1, with 7 bases identical to TRBD2. V shed 5 bases, J shed 9 bases, and the junction held 10 bases outside the gene matches. The CDR3 length is 14 residues. CDR1 LGHDT and CDR2 YNNKEL come from the germline V gene (reference sequence). The CDR3 spells CASSRRLALGEQFF. CDR3 in DNA: TGTGCCAGCAGCAGACGACTAGCTCTTGGTGAGCAGTTCTTC.

This clonotype was recorded many times. The junction shows a germline mismatch at one end, possibly a read error. V gene TRBV7-2 combines with J gene TRBJ1-1, with TRBD1 identical over 7 bases. This CDR3 comprises 12 residues. Per germline, CDR1 SGHTA and CDR2 FQGNSA. The CDR3 nucleotides read TGTGCCAGCAGCATACAGGGGATTACTCTCCTGTTT. Residues: CASSIQGITLLF.

In the case of this clonotype: One junction end disagrees with the germline gene, perhaps due to a read error. The chain couples TRBV27 to TRBJ1-6; D perhaps matches TRBD1 (5 bases). This CDR3 contains 14 residues. Germline-derived CDR1 and CDR2 are MNHEY and SMNVEV (reference sequence). The CDR3 DNA is TGTGCCAGCAGTATCGGACATTATAAGTCACCCCTCCACTTT. Protein sequence: CASSIGHYKSPLHF.

This clonotype was seen ten or more times. The rearrangement joins TRBV11-2 to TRBJ2-2; TRBD2 might be the D (6 bases). The CDR3 spans 16 residues. Trimming removed 6 bases from V and 1 base from J, with 15 bases in between. Per germline, CDR1 SGHAT and CDR2 FQNNGV. For the CDR3, the DNA is TGTGCCAGCAGGGCGGGTAGCGGAAGGAACACCGGGGAGCTGTTTTTT. Amino acid sequence: CASRAGSGRNTGELFF. Drawing the rest from reference TRBV11-2 and TRBJ2-2, the complete variable domain is EAGVAQSPRYKIIEKRQSVAFWCNPISGHATLYWYQQILGQGPKLLIQFQNNGVVDDSQLPKDRFSAERLKGVDSTLKIQPAKLEDSAVYLCASRAGSGRNTGELFFGEGSRLTVL.

This clonotype was seen just once. A read error is possible here, since a much larger clone lies one base away. The chain combines TRBV5-1 with TRBJ2-1; 11 nucleotides agree with TRBD1. CDR1 is SGHRS, CDR2 YFSETQ, per germline. CDR3 length equals 14 residues. The CDR3 DNA sequence: TGCGCCAGCAGCGGACAGGGGGCGTTAAATGAGCAGATCTTC. Amino acid sequence: CASSGQGALNEQIF.

This clonotype was counted many times. This chain joins TRBV23-1 and TRBJ2-7, with D perhaps TRBD1 or TRBD2 (5 bases each). TRBV23-1 is annotated as an ORF whose role is uncertain. The CDR3 extends over 13 amino acids. V was trimmed by 4 bases and J by 5 bases, leaving 12 bases between them. The CDR3 is CASSLVEGHEQYF. DNA of the CDR3: TGCGCCAGCAGTCTCGTCGAGGGGCACGAGCAGTACTTC.

For this clonotype: A single base separates this from a much larger clone, so it may be a read error. The rearrangement uses TRBV28 and TRBJ2-5; 8 nucleotides agree with TRBD1. The germline CDR1 and CDR2 sequences are MDHEN and SYDVKM. The CDR3 runs 15 residues. The CDR3 loop reads CASSPFGQGQEPQYF. The CDR3 bases are TGTGCCAGCAGTCCTTTCGGACAGGGTCAAGAGCCCCAGTACTTC.

This clonotype has a count of ten or more. The chain has TRBV20-1 and TRBJ2-2, with D possibly being TRBD2 (5 bases). This CDR3 spans 14 amino acids. Germline lookup yields CDR1 DFQATT and CDR2 SNEGSKA (reference sequence). V was trimmed by 6 bases and J by 2 bases, leaving 13 bases between them. CDR3 sequence (DNA): TGCAGTGCCCGGCGGGCCGGCAACACCGGGGAGCTGTTTTTT. Amino acids: CSARRAGNTGELFF.

Ten or more counts support this clonotype. The chain joins TRBV18 to TRBJ1-6, with D unclear. V lost 2 bases to trimming and J lost 8 bases, with 10 bases between them. Germline V CDR1 and CDR2: KGHSH, LQKENI. CDR3 length equals 14 residues. CDR3 coding DNA: TGTGCCAGCTCACCATCCGGGTTTGATTCACCCCTCCACTTT. Residues: CASSPSGFDSPLHF.

In regard to this clonotype: With a much larger clone just one base away, this may be a read error. This rearrangement joins TRBV24-1 to TRBJ2-3, with TRBD2 matching 10 bases. The CDR3 loop spans 16 amino acids. Germline-derived CDR1 and CDR2 are KGHDR and SFDVKD. V lost 5 bases, J lost 1 base, and 5 bases stayed unmatched. CDR3 sequence reads: CATSGLGTSGTDTQYF. In DNA form, the CDR3 reads TGTGCCACCAGTGGCCTGGGGACTAGCGGCACAGATACGCAGTATTTT.

The sample holds many counts of this clonotype. The V gene is TRBV6-5, the J gene TRBJ2-2; unclear D gene. This CDR3 is built from 15 residues. V was shortened by 6 bases and J by 4 bases, with 15 bases between the two germline ends. Germline CDR1 MNHEY, CDR2 SVGAGI. The CDR3: CASRAYQVGTGELFF. The CDR3 coding sequence is TGTGCCAGCAGGGCGTACCAAGTCGGCACCGGGGAGCTGTTTTTT.

Ten or more counts support this clonotype. The DNA of the CDR3 is TGTGCCAGCAGTCGCAGGGGGCAATACGAGCAGTACTTC. Amino acids: CASSRRGQYEQYF. The chain links TRBV6-5 to TRBJ2-7, with TRBD1 matching 8 bases. Germline trimming cut 5 bases from V and 4 bases from J; bases unmatched to any gene: 4. The CDR3 totals 13 residues. The germline CDR1 and CDR2 sequences are MNHEY and SVGAGI.

This clonotype showed up many times. V and J are TRBV28 and TRBJ2-3, with D perhaps being TRBD1 or TRBD2 (5 bases each). Between the trimmed V and J ends, which lost 4 bases and 4 bases, there was a span of 15 bases. The CDR3 contains 15 residues. Germline CDR1 MDHEN, CDR2 SYDVKM. DNA of the CDR3: TGTGCCAGCAGTTCCCCCCGGGACCACCCAGATACGCAGTATTTT. This encodes CASSSPRDHPDTQYF.

A few counts support this clonotype. J is TRBJ2-1 and V is TRBV12-3 or TRBV12-4; 9 bases are a match to TRBD2. The CDR3 extends over 19 amino acids. CDR3 loop: CTRCLELAGLGDLYNEQFF. As DNA, the CDR3 is TGTACCCGCTGTTTAGAACTAGCGGGCTTGGGGGACCTTTACAATGAGCAGTTCTTC.

This clonotype was counted at least ten times. The J gene is TRBJ1-3, the V gene TRBV20-1; a weak D match, TRBD1 (5 bases). The germline V gene encodes CDR1 DFQATT and CDR2 SNEGSKA (reference sequence). The ends were cut back, 0 bases at V and 0 bases at J, with 15 bases in the middle. The CDR3 spans 17 residues. The CDR3 DNA reads TGCAGTGCTAGAGATACGGGGGGGAGCAACTCTGGAAACACCATATATTTT. Translated: CSARDTGGSNSGNTIYF.